The 20 T cell receptor beta chains below all came from one sample that was sequenced in a study of T cell repertoires in cytomegalovirus infection. Their cognate antigens are unknown. A single record per CDR3 protein comes from TCRdb applying MiXCR to the reads. The sample records some 38,000 distinct CDR3 sequences, approximately 52% being singletons. Here the sequenced sample was CD8+ T cells from cultured PBMCs, taken from culture after CMV antigen stimulation. Receptors originate from a human donor in good health (CMV status not recorded). Some clones in this sample may be carry-over from other donors' samples.

V is TRBV6-5 and J is TRBJ2-1, with a tentative D call TRBD2 (6 bases). V was trimmed by 0 bases and J by 6 bases, leaving 12 bases between them. CDR3 size: 15 residues. Per germline, CDR1 MNHEY and CDR2 SVGAGI. CDR3 region: CASSYSLARGNEQFF. The CDR3 DNA reads as TGTGCCAGCAGTTACTCCCTAGCGCGGGGCAATGAGCAGTTCTTC.

The rearrangement uses TRBV4-2 and TRBJ2-5; 8 bases agree with TRBD2. There are 16 residues in the CDR3. J was trimmed by 4 bases and V by 4 bases; bases with no gene match: 11. In germline, CDR1 is LGHNA, CDR2 YNFKEQ. The CDR3 region is CASSPTSSGLGETQYF. DNA for the CDR3: TGTGCCAGCAGCCCTACATCTAGCGGGCTGGGAGAGACCCAGTACTTC.

This clonotype was picked up a small number of times. This rearrangement joins TRBV7-8 to TRBJ2-7; D is uncertain. The CDR3 consists of 14 residues. V was pared by 7 bases and J by 5 bases, with 18 bases between. CDR1 is SGHVS and CDR2 is FQNEAQ in the germline V gene. The CDR3 protein is CASTPDSWADEQYF. The CDR3 DNA reads TGTGCCAGCACCCCGGATTCATGGGCAGACGAGCAGTACTTC.

The chain carries TRBV20-1 and TRBJ2-3; 8 bases line up with TRBD2. V lost 5 bases, J lost 2 bases, and 9 bases stayed unmatched. The germline V gene encodes CDR1 DFQATT and CDR2 SNEGSKA (reference sequence). The CDR3 loop spans 15 amino acids. This chain's CDR3 is CSADGAGANTDTQYF. The DNA for the CDR3 is TGCAGTGCTGACGGAGCGGGAGCTAACACAGATACGCAGTATTTT.

The rearrangement links TRBV9 to TRBJ1-2, with no clear D. The V gene's germline CDR1 is SGDLS and CDR2 YYNGEE. V was clipped by 2 bases and J by 0 bases, with 5 bases between them. This CDR3 has 13 amino acids. The CDR3 region has the DNA TGTGCCAGCAGCGTCGGAGCTAACTATGGCTACACCTTC. The encoded protein is CASSVGANYGYTF.

The chain combines TRBV12-3 or TRBV12-4 with TRBJ2-3; 8 bases match TRBD2. The CDR3 contains 15 residues. The V segment lost 5 bases and the J segment 0 bases; nucleotides outside the gene matches: 4. DNA for the CDR3: TGTGCCAGCAGTCTGGGACTAGATAGCACAGATACGCAGTATTTT. This codes for CASSLGLDSTDTQYF.

This clonotype was seen once. The chain couples TRBV28 to TRBJ2-4; tentative D call: TRBD1 (5 bases). CDR1 and CDR2 from the germline V gene are MDHEN and SYDVKM. The CDR3 loop spans 14 amino acids. With 3 bases removed from V and 2 bases from J, the gap between germline ends came to 8 bases. CDR3 sequence reads: CASSFGHSKNIQYF. The CDR3 nucleotides are TGTGCCAGCAGTTTCGGACACTCCAAAAACATTCAGTACTTC.

The chain employs TRBV7-2 and TRBJ2-7; D may be TRBD2 (7 bases). The V gene's germline CDR1 is SGHTA and CDR2 FQGNSA. This CDR3 contains 16 residues. V gave up 3 bases and J gave up 0 bases, with 15 bases separating them. In nucleotides, the CDR3 is TGTGCCAGCAGCTTGGGGGGGGGGGCCAGCTCCTACGAGCAGTACTTC. It specifies CASSLGGGASSYEQYF. The whole variable domain, filled in from reference TRBV7-2 and TRBJ2-7, reads GAGVSQSPSNKVTEKGKDVELRCDPISGHTALYWYRQSLGQGLEFLIYFQGNSAPDKSGLPSDRFSAERTGGSVSTLTIQRTQQEDSAVYLCASSLGGGASSYEQYFGPGTRLTVT.

This clonotype was observed a few times. This chain uses TRBV2 with TRBJ2-5; maybe TRBD2 (5 bases). CDR1 is SNHLY and CDR2 is FYNNEI in the germline V gene. The CDR3 loop spans 13 amino acids. The CDR3 spells CAIPERGQETQYF. DNA of the CDR3: TGTGCTATCCCTGAGAGAGGGCAAGAGACCCAGTACTTC.

This clonotype was seen a few times. This chain joins TRBV19 and TRBJ1-1, with 8 bases matching TRBD1. CDR3 size: 15 residues. Germline lookup yields CDR1 LNHDA and CDR2 SQIVND (reference sequence). V dropped 3 bases and J dropped 4; count of bases not matched to a gene: 7. The chain's CDR3 is CASSIPDRGFTEAFF. CDR3 DNA: TGTGCCAGTAGTATCCCCGACAGGGGATTCACTGAAGCTTTCTTT.

The rearrangement links TRBV12-3 or TRBV12-4 to TRBJ1-1, with D possibly TRBD1 on 6 matching bases. Deletions cut 6 bases from V and 0 bases from J, with 14 bases between. The CDR3 contains 15 residues. CDR3 residues: CASRDPQGLNTEAFF. The CDR3 DNA follows: TGTGCCAGCAGGGACCCACAGGGATTGAACACTGAAGCTTTCTTT.

This clonotype occurred many times. V is TRBV19 and J is TRBJ1-3; the D is unclear. From germline, CDR1 is LNHDA and CDR2 SQIVND (reference sequence). The V end lost 5 bases, the J end lost 0 bases, and 17 bases lay between the germline ends. This CDR3 is 17 amino acids long. CDR3 DNA sequence: TGTGCCAGTAGTCCCCGAGTGGCTTCAAGCTCTGGAAACACCATATATTTT. Amino acid sequence: CASSPRVASSSGNTIYF.

The V gene is TRBV7-6, the J gene TRBJ1-2, with D tentatively TRBD1 (5 bases). Per the germline V gene, CDR1 is SGHVS and CDR2 is FNYEAQ. The CDR3 has 14 amino acids. V lost 1 base, J lost 4 bases, and 10 bases lay in between. The CDR3 region has the DNA TGTGCCAGCAGCTTAGGCAGTGACAGCTATGGCTACACCTTC. Protein sequence: CASSLGSDSYGYTF.

This sequence joins TRBV6-5 and TRBJ2-2, with 8 bases aligning to TRBD2. V dropped 2 bases and J dropped 5; count of bases not matched to a gene: 1. Germline CDR1 reads MNHEY; CDR2 reads SVGAGI. This CDR3 contains 14 residues. DNA for the CDR3: TGTGCCAGCAGTTACGGGACTAGTACCGGGGAGCTGTTTTTT. It encodes CASSYGTSTGELFF.

The rearrangement joins TRBV7-3 to TRBJ2-6; D not resolved. Germline CDR1 reads SGHTA; CDR2 reads FQGTGA. The length of the CDR3 is 12 residues. V was pared by 5 bases and J by 4 bases, with 3 bases between. This CDR3 reads CASSQGANVLTF. In DNA, the CDR3 is TGTGCCAGCAGCCAAGGGGCCAACGTCCTGACTTTC.

This chain links TRBV7-2 with TRBJ2-1, with TRBD2 matching 9 bases. This CDR3 is built from 14 residues. J gave up 7 bases and V 5 bases, and 6 bases lay outside the gene matches. Germline lookup yields CDR1 SGHTA and CDR2 FQGNSA. For the CDR3, the DNA is TGTGCCAGCAGCCTAGGGACTAGCCCAAATGAGCAGTTCTTC. It codes for CASSLGTSPNEQFF.

The chain combines TRBV5-4 with TRBJ1-1, with D perhaps TRBD1 (6 bases). V lost 4 bases to trimming and J lost 5 bases, with 15 bases between them. Germline V gene lookup returns CDR1 SGHNT and CDR2 YYREEE (reference sequence). There are 14 residues in the CDR3. The CDR3: CASSPREGGTEAFF. CDR3 bases: TGTGCCAGCAGCCCGAGGGAAGGGGGAACTGAAGCTTTCTTT.

The chain recombines TRBV10-3 with TRBJ2-1; D may be TRBD1 (6 bases). The CDR3 consists of 16 residues. Germline V gene lookup returns CDR1 ENHRY and CDR2 SYGVKD. Trimming cost V 4 bases and J 3 bases, with 16 bases left between them. CDR3 protein: CAISGGRQVGYNEQFF. In DNA, the CDR3 is TGTGCCATCAGTGGGGGAAGACAGGTCGGCTACAATGAGCAGTTCTTC.

The rearrangement joins TRBV7-8 to TRBJ1-4; TRBD1 matches at 7 bases. The CDR3 sequence is 16 residues long. Germline V lookup: CDR1 SGHVS, CDR2 FQNEAQ. The junction had 13 bases not matched to a gene; V was cut back by 4 bases and J by 8 bases. The CDR3 DNA is TGTGCCAGCAGCTCCCGGGACAGAGGGCGGAAAGAAAAACTGTTTTTT. Its protein product is CASSSRDRGRKEKLFF.

The V call is TRBV4-2, the J call TRBJ2-7; TRBD2 aligns across 9 bases. CDR3 length equals 15 residues. V was pared by 0 bases and J by 1 base, with 1 base of the junction left unmatched. The germline V gene has CDR1 LGHNA and CDR2 YNFKEQ. This chain's CDR3 is CASSQEREGSYEQYF. DNA for the CDR3: TGTGCCAGCAGCCAAGAGCGGGAGGGTTCCTACGAGCAGTACTTC.